The 28 T cell receptor beta chains in this list originate from one sample, sequenced in a study of blood T cell repertoires in COVID-19. Measured with immunoSEQ multiplex PCR; TCRdb has only the in-frame clones, and not every one. The table has approximately 110,000 clones, about 85% seen once. Sample: peripheral blood. These receptor sequences come from a woman older than 75 with COVID-19, enrolled during active disease.

The rearrangement uses TRBV6-5 and TRBJ1-3; 7 nucleotides match TRBD1. Germline values: CDR1 MNHEY, CDR2 SVGAGI. J gave up 3 bases and V 5 bases, and 1 base lay outside the gene matches. The CDR3 extends over 13 amino acids. The CDR3 is CASSHRGGNTIYF. CDR3 nucleotides: TGTGCCAGCAGTCACAGGGGTGGAAACACCATATATTTT.

The chain has TRBV9 and TRBJ1-3; D possibly corresponds to TRBD1 (5 bases). The germline gives CDR1 SGDLS, CDR2 YYNGEE. The CDR3 covers 14 residues. V lost 2 bases, J lost 1 base, and 7 bases lay in between. This CDR3 reads CASSVSGSGNTIYF. The DNA of the CDR3 is TGTGCCAGCAGCGTGTCAGGGTCTGGAAACACCATATATTTT.

The V gene is TRBV5-6, the J gene TRBJ2-7; a weak D match, TRBD2 (5 bases). Trimming removed 6 bases from V and 2 bases from J, with 18 bases in between. CDR1 is SGHDT, CDR2 YYEEEE, per germline. The CDR3 spans 15 residues. As DNA, the CDR3 is TGTGCCAGCACTCAAACACCAAGAGGGCCCTACGAGCAGTACTTC. It yields the protein CASTQTPRGPYEQYF.

The chain couples TRBV3-1 (or the pseudogene TRBV3-2) to TRBJ1-3; D perhaps matches TRBD1 (5 bases). V lost 4 bases to trimming and J lost 3 bases, with 13 bases between them. The CDR3 runs to 15 residues. Germline loops: CDR1 LGHDT, CDR2 YNNKEL (reference sequence). CDR3 in amino acids: CASSLRVTNGNTIYF. In DNA form, the CDR3 reads TGTGCCAGCAGCCTCAGGGTGACAAATGGAAACACCATATATTTT.

The rearrangement uses TRBV13 and TRBJ2-7; 9 bases map to TRBD1. This CDR3 is 16 amino acids long. Per germline, CDR1 PRHDT and CDR2 FYEKMQ (reference sequence). V trimming: 4 bases; J trimming: 2 bases; junction bases outside the gene matches: 9. CDR3: CASSYLAGTGPYEQYF. CDR3 nucleotide sequence: TGTGCCAGCAGCTACCTCGCCGGGACAGGGCCCTACGAGCAGTACTTC.

The V call is TRBV28, the J call TRBJ2-2; 7 bases match TRBD1. V lost 5 bases, J lost 5 bases, and 5 bases stayed unmatched. Germline CDR1 reads MDHEN; CDR2 reads SYDVKM. The CDR3 totals 14 residues. The DNA for the CDR3 is TGTGCCAGCAGTAGAGGGGGCAGTACCGGGGAGCTGTTTTTT. This sequence encodes CASSRGGSTGELFF.

The chain uses TRBV2 and TRBJ1-2, with 7 bases aligning to TRBD1. V lost 4 bases and J lost 2; bases outside the gene matches: 1. Per germline, CDR1 SNHLY and CDR2 FYNNEI. This CDR3 spans 13 amino acids. The CDR3 DNA reads TGTGCCAGCAGTGCGGGACAGAACTATGGCTACACCTTC. Translating gives CASSAGQNYGYTF.

The V gene is TRBV12-3 or TRBV12-4, the J gene TRBJ1-2; D is perhaps TRBD1 (6 bases). Trimming removed 5 bases at V and 6 bases at J, with 7 bases between. The CDR3 extends over 11 amino acids. The CDR3 DNA is TGTGCCAGCAGTCGGACAGATGGCTACACCTTC. It is translated as CASSRTDGYTF.

In DNA form, the CDR3 reads TGTGCCAGCAGCCACCCTACCGGGGCTAGCGGAAAAAGCCAAGAGTACAATGAGCAGTTCTTC. This encodes CASSHPTGASGKSQEYNEQFF. The chain employs TRBV4-2 and TRBJ2-1, with TRBD2 matching over 7 bases. This CDR3 is built from 21 residues. Germline trimming cut 3 bases from V and 4 bases from J; bases unmatched to any gene: 24. From germline, CDR1 is LGHNA and CDR2 YNFKEQ.

The V gene is TRBV27, the J gene TRBJ1-5, with D perhaps matching TRBD1 (6 bases). Trimming took 6 bases from V and 5 from J, leaving 14 bases between them. The germline gives CDR1 MNHEY, CDR2 SMNVEV (reference sequence). The CDR3 runs 14 residues. The CDR3 reads CASSIQGIDQPQHF. The CDR3 coding sequence is TGTGCCAGCAGCATACAGGGTATCGATCAGCCCCAGCATTTT.

The chain recombines TRBV5-1 with TRBJ1-3; D gene ambiguous. This CDR3 comprises 14 residues. Germline loops: CDR1 SGHRS, CDR2 YFSETQ. The V end lost 1 base, the J end lost 4 bases, and 9 bases lay between the germline ends. The CDR3 DNA reads TGCGCCAGCAGCTTGTCGGAGTCGGGAAACACCATATATTTT. Protein sequence: CASSLSESGNTIYF.

This CDR3 reads CSALGDRDNQPQHF. The DNA for the CDR3 is TGCAGCGCCTTGGGGGACAGGGATAATCAGCCCCAGCATTTT. The genes are TRBV29-1 and TRBJ1-5; 9 bases align to TRBD1. The CDR3 is 14 amino acids. With V trimmed by 7 bases and J by 4 bases, 8 bases remained unmatched. Germline assignment: CDR1 SQVTM and CDR2 ANQGSEA.

The J gene is TRBJ2-6, the V gene TRBV6-1, with D hard to call. The CDR3 length is 15 residues. The V end was cut by 3 bases, the J end by 0 bases, with 6 bases between. Germline V CDR1 and CDR2: MNHNS, SASEGT. In nucleotides, the CDR3 is TGTGCCAGCAGTGATAGCCCCTCTGGGGCCAACGTCCTGACTTTC. Protein: CASSDSPSGANVLTF.

The chain carries TRBV27 and TRBJ1-6; D is uncertain. The CDR3 loop spans 12 amino acids. The V end lost 7 bases, the J end lost 7 bases, and 8 bases lay between the germline ends. The germline CDR1 and CDR2 sequences are MNHEY and SMNVEV (reference sequence). The CDR3 DNA follows: TGTGCCAGCAAACAGCTGAATTCACCCCTCCACTTT. As protein: CASKQLNSPLHF.

The rearrangement uses TRBV7-9 and TRBJ2-2; TRBD1 aligns across 7 bases. The V gene end was trimmed by 4 bases and the J gene end by 4 bases; junction bases not matched to a gene: 9. Germline CDR1 and CDR2: SEHNR and FQNEAQ (reference sequence). The CDR3 has 16 residues. Here the CDR3 DNA reads TGTGCCAGCAGCTCCCCGGTAGGGGGCTTCACCGGGGAGCTGTTTTTT. Its translation is CASSSPVGGFTGELFF.

The gene calls are TRBV20-1 and TRBJ2-1, with D possibly TRBD2 on 5 matching bases. Germline CDR1 DFQATT, CDR2 SNEGSKA (reference sequence). V lost 3 bases and J 5 bases, leaving 11 bases between the germline ends. The CDR3 totals 13 residues. CDR3 residues: CSASGGGNNEQFF. CDR3 sequence (DNA): TGCAGTGCTAGTGGTGGAGGTAACAATGAGCAGTTCTTC.

V gene TRBV6-5 combines with J gene TRBJ1-1, with TRBD1 as a possible D gene (6 bases). This CDR3 is 11 amino acids long. The V end lost 6 bases, the J end lost 11 bases, and 13 bases lay between the germline ends. Germline values: CDR1 MNHEY, CDR2 SVGAGI. The CDR3 protein is CASRAGDRAFF. As DNA, the CDR3 is TGTGCCAGCAGAGCAGGGGATAGGGCTTTCTTT.

The CDR3 is CASRGDGGVYEQYF. In nucleotides, the CDR3 is TGTGCCAGCCGGGGAGACGGGGGAGTGTACGAGCAGTACTTC. The genes are TRBV2 and TRBJ2-7; perhaps TRBD2 as D (6 bases). In germline, CDR1 is SNHLY, CDR2 FYNNEI. CDR3 length: 14 residues. Trimming cost V 8 bases and J 4 bases, with 18 bases left between them.

The rearrangement joins TRBV5-1 to TRBJ1-1; 7 bases align to TRBD1. Germline V lookup: CDR1 SGHRS, CDR2 YFSETQ. This CDR3 has 14 residues. Unmatched junction bases numbered 5, after V lost 1 base and J lost 5 bases. The CDR3 DNA is TGCGCCAGCAGCTTGTCAGGGGGGAGAACTGAAGCTTTCTTT. It yields the protein CASSLSGGRTEAFF.

CDR3 loop: CASSQDMGTIDEQYF. The CDR3 DNA reads as TGCGCCAGCAGCCAAGATATGGGGACAATCGACGAGCAGTACTTC. V gene TRBV4-3 combines with J gene TRBJ2-7, with D possibly matching TRBD1 (6 bases). This CDR3 comprises 15 residues. Trimming pared 0 bases from V and 5 bases from J, leaving 14 bases between. In germline, CDR1 is LGHNA, CDR2 YSLEER.

The sample holds a few counts of this clone. V usage is TRBV21-1 and J usage is TRBJ1-6. TRBV21-1 is deemed a pseudogene. This CDR3 contains 17 residues. CDR3 sequence reads: CASSKRAGGATFPPLHF. CDR3 coding DNA: TGTGCCAGCAGCAAAAGGGCGGGGGGGGCGACCTTTCCGCCCCTCCACTTT.

CDR3 sequence reads: CASSLVPGGISGNTIYF. As DNA, the CDR3 is TGTGCCAGCAGCTTGGTCCCCGGGGGGATCTCTGGAAACACCATATATTTT. This chain joins TRBV5-6 and TRBJ1-3, with D possibly TRBD1 on 5 matching bases. This CDR3 region has 17 residues. Germline V CDR1 and CDR2: SGHDT, YYEEEE. Trimming shortened V by 0 bases and J by 0 bases, and 13 bases separated the two germline ends.

V is TRBV28 and J is TRBJ1-2; maybe TRBD1 (5 bases). This CDR3 contains 14 residues. Germline loops: CDR1 MDHEN, CDR2 SYDVKM. Trimming stripped 1 base from V and 8 bases from J, with 14 bases between. The CDR3 protein is CASSLLAQGHGYTF. The CDR3 DNA reads as TGTGCCAGCAGTTTATTAGCTCAGGGTCACGGCTACACCTTC.

This chain uses TRBV5-8 with TRBJ1-2; weak D call: TRBD1 (6 bases). V dropped 7 bases and J dropped 4 bases, with 11 bases sitting between them. Germline CDR1 reads SGHTS; CDR2 reads YDEGEE. This CDR3 is built from 12 residues. CDR3 DNA sequence: TGTGCCAGCGGACAGTCTTCCTATGGCTACACCTTC. Its translation: CASGQSSYGYTF. Looking up the rest from reference TRBV5-8 and TRBJ1-2 gives the full variable domain: EAGVTQSPTHLIKTRGQQATLRCSPISGHTSVYWYQQALGLGLQFLLWYDEGEERNRGNFPPRFSGRQFPNYSSELNVNALELEDSALYLCASGQSSYGYTFGSGTRLTVV.

V usage is TRBV28 and J usage is TRBJ2-3; 10 bases are a match to TRBD2. The V segment lost 5 bases and the J segment 6 bases; nucleotides outside the gene matches: 14. The germline CDR1 and CDR2 sequences are MDHEN and SYDVKM. The CDR3 has 17 amino acids. CDR3 sequence reads: CASSPPGLAANRDTQYF. The DNA for the CDR3 is TGTGCCAGCAGTCCTCCCGGACTAGCGGCCAATCGGGATACGCAGTATTTT.

This chain joins TRBV6-5 and TRBJ2-1; no reliable D call. This CDR3 region has 13 residues. The V end lost 2 bases, the J end lost 13 bases, and 15 bases lay between the germline ends. The germline V gene has CDR1 MNHEY and CDR2 SVGAGI. The CDR3 region is CASSYALYSSQFF. The CDR3 coding sequence is TGTGCCAGCAGTTACGCCCTATACTCGTCCCAGTTCTTC.

This sequence joins TRBV7-8 and TRBJ2-7; 8 bases map to TRBD2. CDR3 length: 15 amino acids. V was clipped by 5 bases and J by 7 bases; unmatched bases: 13. Germline V gene sequence: CDR1 SGHVS, CDR2 FQNEAQ. The DNA for the CDR3 is TGTGCCAGCAGCCCAAGTCCCGGACTAGCCCTAGAGCAGTACTTC. It encodes CASSPSPGLALEQYF.

The genes are TRBV27 and TRBJ2-3, with 7 positions matching TRBD2. This CDR3 spans 16 amino acids. J was trimmed by 5 bases and V by 5 bases; bases with no gene match: 13. The germline gives CDR1 MNHEY, CDR2 SMNVEV (reference sequence). The CDR3 nucleotides are TGTGCCAGCAGTGCGCCGGGACTACCAACAGGAGATACGCAGTATTTT. This sequence encodes CASSAPGLPTGDTQYF.